This passage covers 8 T cell receptor beta chains from one sample sequenced in a study of CXCR3-negative and CXCR3-positive naive CD8 T cells. It was by 5' RACE with UMI labels that the TRB cDNA libraries were prepared. TCRdb reanalyzed the 5' RACE reads, giving one entry per CDR3 protein sequence and no DNA. In all, the sample yields 75,000 to 100,000 distinct CDR3 sequences. The antigens these receptors bind are not known. Regarding the study as a whole: When CXCR3-positive naive cells were set against CXCR3-negative naive cells, the former had more hydrophobic TRB CDR3s.

The sequencing input was naive CXCR3+ CD8+ T cells from blood. Subset meaning: CD45RO-CCR7+CD27+CD95- naive CD8+ T cells expressing CXCR3 (TNR3+). The receptors were gathered from a human donor in good health. Some clones in this sample may be carry-over from other donors' samples.

The chain links TRBV10-3 to TRBJ2-3; the TRBD2 assignment by TCRdb is unverifiable without DNA. There are 13 residues in the CDR3. CDR1 ENHRY and CDR2 SYGVKD come from the germline V gene. This CDR3 reads CATWDGSTDTQYF.

The chain is built from TRBV7-9 and TRBJ2-3; TCRdb outputs TRBD1, but without DNA this stays unchecked. The CDR3 loop spans 12 amino acids. CDR1 is SEHNR and CDR2 is FQNEAQ in the germline V gene (reference sequence). This chain's CDR3 is CASSPGTDTQYF.

V gene TRBV5-1 combines with J gene TRBJ2-7. The germline V gene encodes CDR1 SGHRS and CDR2 YFSETQ. This CDR3 has 14 residues. CDR3 sequence reads: CASSLAGRDYEQYF.

The rearrangement joins TRBV7-9 to TRBJ1-2; TCRdb's D gene call, TRBD1, goes unchecked for lack of DNA. Germline CDR1 and CDR2: SEHNR and FQNEAQ (reference sequence). The CDR3 has 16 amino acids. CDR3 in amino acids: CASSYSGGEKAYGYTF.

The J gene is TRBJ1-1, the V gene TRBV6-2 or TRBV6-3; TCRdb's D call of TRBD1 is untestable without DNA. The CDR3 covers 14 residues. Germline CDR1 is MNHEY and CDR2 is SVGEGT. The chain's CDR3 is CASGIRQGNTEAFF.

The V gene is TRBV6-2 or TRBV6-3, the J gene TRBJ1-1. The CDR3 spans 14 residues. Germline V gives CDR1 MNHEY, CDR2 SVGEGT. The CDR3 protein is CASTPLASNTEAFF.

The chain joins TRBV7-2 to TRBJ2-3. The CDR3 has 14 amino acids. CDR1 is SGHTA, CDR2 FQGNSA, per germline. The CDR3 reads CASGLAGGTDTQYF.

V gene TRBV5-6 combines with J gene TRBJ2-1; TCRdb outputs TRBD2, but without DNA this stays unchecked. Per germline, CDR1 SGHDT and CDR2 YYEEEE. The CDR3 totals 13 residues. CDR3: CASSPYGPNEQFF.